This T cell receptor beta chain was identified in a study of CD8+ T cells in alopecia areata. At the level of the study: Treated patients were dosed with oral tofacitinib, taking 5 to 10 mg twice daily. Percent of scalp involved defined treated patients' severity scores.

The V end lost 1 base, the J end lost 10 bases, and 14 bases lay between the germline ends. This CDR3 spans 14 amino acids. The germline gives CDR1 MGHRA, CDR2 YSYEKL. After isolation, RNA underwent reverse transcription to generate cDNA as the sequencing template. The table came from immunoSEQ multiplex PCR; TCRdb's copy has only in-frame clones and leaves some out. The data contain about 300,000 clones, more than 45% of them singletons. The treatment denotes: oral pan-JAK inhibitor, 5-10 mg twice daily. Specimens obtained from alopecia areata patients comprised lesional scalp punch biopsies and peripheral blood.

This sequence was found in a human donor with alopecia areata. The sample consisted of CD4+ T cells sorted from blood, taken at week 24, from a patient treated with tofacitinib. This rearrangement joins TRBV4-1 to TRBJ1-5, with D uncertain. The CDR3 loop reads CASSQALPKTPQHF. The DNA of the CDR3 is TGCGCCAGCAGCCAAGCCCTTCCCAAGACACCCCAGCATTTT.